The clone carrying this T cell receptor (beta chain) was seen a handful of times. Germline and junction disagree at one end, which may indicate a read error. This entry is derived from a study of T cells after yellow fever vaccination. The wider study: In the case of low-cell-number fractions, SMART-Seq v4 Ultra Low Input was used for preparation.

TCRdb itself ran the 5' RACE reads through MiXCR, one entry per CDR3 protein. The sample consists of fewer than 350,000 distinct CDR3 sequences, 8% to 10% of them appearing once. The CDR3 extends over 14 amino acids. Germline CDR1 reads MNHEY; CDR2 reads SVGEGT. V and J are TRBV6-2 or TRBV6-3 and TRBJ2-2; no clear D. The starting material was PBMCs, obtained on the day of the first yellow fever vaccination. The sequence derives from a man aged 18-30 years who received the YFV17D yellow fever vaccine. CDR3 residues: CASRYSPNTGELFF. The DNA for the CDR3 is TGTGCCAGCAGGTACTCTCCGAACACCGGGGAGCTGTTTTTT.